The clone carrying this T cell receptor (beta chain) was counted once. Its antigen is still unknown. Separation from the roughly 700-subject first cohort characterized the roughly 120-subject validation cohort, to which the donors belonged. The data stem from a study of cytomegalovirus exposure and HLA in healthy donors. Study results and limitations: That first-cohort TCR clusters tended to co-occur in the roughly 120 validation repertoires was found in a later analysis. Specific recognition of CMV antigens was confirmed in vitro for three chains (all CMV-associated). Whilst most TCR sequences proved rare, a subset of public TCRs occurred across many donors.

TCRdb's copy holds only in-frame clones and misses some; the assay was immunoSEQ multiplex PCR. Seen here are over 60,000 clones, around 95% observed once, and the top ten hold 3.3%. This clonotype was sampled from a man between 18 and 35 years old in good health and CMV-seronegative. The specimen sequenced was PBMCs.

The DNA for the CDR3 is TGTGCCAGCAGCCCCCCGTGGCAGGGAAGCCGGGAGCTGTTTTTT. Protein product: CASSPPWQGSRELFF. The chain couples TRBV6-5 to TRBJ2-2; a weak D match, TRBD1 (5 bases). The germline gives CDR1 MNHEY, CDR2 SVGAGI. The length of the CDR3 is 15 residues. Trimming stripped 6 bases from V and 9 bases from J, with 20 bases between.